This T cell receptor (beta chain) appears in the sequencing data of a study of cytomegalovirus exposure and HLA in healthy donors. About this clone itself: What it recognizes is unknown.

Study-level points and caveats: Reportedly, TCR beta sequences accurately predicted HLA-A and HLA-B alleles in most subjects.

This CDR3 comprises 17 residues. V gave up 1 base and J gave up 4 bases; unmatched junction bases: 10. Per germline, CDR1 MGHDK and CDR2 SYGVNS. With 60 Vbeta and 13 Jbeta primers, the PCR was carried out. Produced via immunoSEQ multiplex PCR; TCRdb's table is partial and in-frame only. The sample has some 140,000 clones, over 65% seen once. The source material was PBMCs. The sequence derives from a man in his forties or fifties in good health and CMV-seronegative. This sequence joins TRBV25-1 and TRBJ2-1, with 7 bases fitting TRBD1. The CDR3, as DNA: TGTGCCAGCAGTGAATTTAAAGGGCAGGGGGTGTACAATGAGCAGTTCTTC. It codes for CASSEFKGQGVYNEQFF.